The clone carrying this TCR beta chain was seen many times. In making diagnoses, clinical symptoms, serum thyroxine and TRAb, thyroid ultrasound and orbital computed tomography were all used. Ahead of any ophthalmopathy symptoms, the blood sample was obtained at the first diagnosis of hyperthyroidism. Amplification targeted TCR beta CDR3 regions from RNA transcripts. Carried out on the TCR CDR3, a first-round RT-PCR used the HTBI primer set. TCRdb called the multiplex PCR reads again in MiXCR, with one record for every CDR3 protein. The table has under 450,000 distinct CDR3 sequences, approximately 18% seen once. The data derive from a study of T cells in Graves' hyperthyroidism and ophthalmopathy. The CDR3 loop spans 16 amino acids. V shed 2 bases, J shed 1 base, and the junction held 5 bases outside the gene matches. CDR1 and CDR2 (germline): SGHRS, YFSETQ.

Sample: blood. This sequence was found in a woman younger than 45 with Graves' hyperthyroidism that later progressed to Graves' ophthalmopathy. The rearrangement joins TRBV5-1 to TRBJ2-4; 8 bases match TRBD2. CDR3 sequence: CASSFTSGGAKNIQYF. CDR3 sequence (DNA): TGCGCCAGCAGCTTCACTAGCGGCGGGGCCAAAAACATTCAGTACTTC.